Below, one T cell receptor beta chain is given with its context. The trim removed 1 base at V and 0 bases at J, leaving 9 bases unmatched. Germline CDR1 is LGHDT and CDR2 is YNNKEL (reference sequence). The CDR3 is 18 amino acids. The data are from a study of blood T cell repertoires in COVID-19. Study overall: Samples representing acute and convalescent COVID-19 were sourced from the United States, Italy and Spain. PBMCs, B-cell-depleted T cells, or T cells were the source of the cDNA or gDNA that made up the material.

Under the authors' procedure: Amplification of reference gene primers provided the estimated nucleated cell counts. Measured with immunoSEQ multiplex PCR; TCRdb has only the in-frame clones, and not every one. V, J and clone size reflect that table, while D and trimming were determined from the DNA. The sample yields approximately 350,000 clones, around 83% seen once. The receptor was derived from a man under 40 with active or convalescent COVID-19. Specimen: peripheral blood. The chain employs TRBV3-1 (or the pseudogene TRBV3-2) and TRBJ2-1; 7 bases agree with TRBD2. In DNA form, the CDR3 reads TGTGCCAGCAGCCAAGTACCAGCGGGGCCAAGCTCCTACAATGAGCAGTTCTTC. Protein product: CASSQVPAGPSSYNEQFF.